This TCR beta chain was identified during a study of STAT5B mutations in CD4+ large granular lymphocyte leukemia. Study results and limitations: Data were not HLA-matched across samples.

V was cut by 3 bases and J by 11 bases, with 19 bases left in between. The CDR3 has 15 residues. Germline CDR1 LNHDA, CDR2 SQIVND (reference sequence). Profiled with immunoSEQ multiplex PCR; TCRdb holds only in-frame clones, not every one. The sample lists roughly 30,000 clones; roughly four fifths were seen once. This clone was counted a few times. Its antigen is currently unknown. Specimen: CD4+ T cells from blood buffy coats. This receptor was taken from a human donor in good health. The chain recombines TRBV19 with TRBJ1-4, with a weak D call TRBD1 (5 bases). The CDR3: CASSIINSGEGKLFF. CDR3 bases: TGTGCCAGTAGTATCATCAATTCCGGGGAGGGGAAACTGTTTTTT.